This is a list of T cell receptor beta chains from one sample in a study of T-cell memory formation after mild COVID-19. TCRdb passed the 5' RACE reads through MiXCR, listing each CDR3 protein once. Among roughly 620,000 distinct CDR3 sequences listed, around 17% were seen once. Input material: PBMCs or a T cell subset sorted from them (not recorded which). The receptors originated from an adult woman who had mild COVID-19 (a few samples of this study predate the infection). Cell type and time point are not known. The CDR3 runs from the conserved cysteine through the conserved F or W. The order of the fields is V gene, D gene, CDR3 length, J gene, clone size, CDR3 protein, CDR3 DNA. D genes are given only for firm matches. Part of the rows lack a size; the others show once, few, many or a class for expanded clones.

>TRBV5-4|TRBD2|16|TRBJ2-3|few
CASSLRLAGGTDTQYF
TGTGCCAGCAGCTTGCGGCTAGCGGGGGGCACAGATACGCAGTATTTT
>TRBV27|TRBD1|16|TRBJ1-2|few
CASSLWGTGLNYGYTF
TGTGCCAGCAGTTTATGGGGGACAGGTCTTAACTATGGCTACACCTTC
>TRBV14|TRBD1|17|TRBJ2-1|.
CASSPLLWDRVDDEQFF
TGTGCCAGCAGCCCACTTCTATGGGACAGGGTTGACGATGAGCAGTTCTTC
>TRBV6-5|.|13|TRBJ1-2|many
CASSPSADYGYTF
TGTGCCAGCAGCCCCTCTGCAGACTATGGCTACACCTTC
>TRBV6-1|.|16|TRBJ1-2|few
CASTPAGGEANYGYTF
TGTGCCAGCACCCCCGCGGGGGGGGAGGCCAACTATGGCTACACCTTC
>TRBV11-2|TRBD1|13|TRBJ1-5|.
CASSLDRGKPQHF
TGTGCCAGCAGCTTAGACAGGGGGAAGCCCCAGCATTTT
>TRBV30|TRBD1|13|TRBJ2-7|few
CASAGTGTYEQYF
TGTGCCTCGGCCGGGACAGGAACCTACGAGCAGTACTTC
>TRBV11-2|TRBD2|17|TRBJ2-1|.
CASSHRSAGVAYNEQFF
TGTGCCAGCAGCCATAGGTCGGCGGGAGTAGCCTACAATGAGCAGTTCTTC
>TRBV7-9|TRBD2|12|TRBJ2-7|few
CASSLSGGPGYF
TGTGCCAGCAGCTTGAGCGGGGGACCGGGGTACTTC
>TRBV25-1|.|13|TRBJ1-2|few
CASSESEPYGYTF
TGTGCCAGCAGTGAATCTGAGCCCTATGGCTACACCTTC
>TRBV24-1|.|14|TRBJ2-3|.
CATSDSTRADTQYF
TGTGCCACCAGTGATTCAACGAGGGCAGATACGCAGTATTTT
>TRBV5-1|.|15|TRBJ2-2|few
CASSLGHSDTGELFF
TGCGCCAGCAGCTTGGGGCACAGCGACACCGGGGAGCTGTTTTTT
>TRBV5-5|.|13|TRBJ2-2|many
CASSPVRTGELFF
TGTGCCAGCAGCCCCGTACGAACCGGGGAGCTGTTTTTT
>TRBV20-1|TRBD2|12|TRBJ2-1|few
CSLPGPGGEQFF
TGCAGTTTGCCGGGGCCGGGGGGAGAGCAGTTCTTC
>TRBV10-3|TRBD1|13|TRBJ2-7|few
CAHQGQGSVEQYF
TGTGCCCATCAAGGACAGGGGTCGGTCGAGCAGTACTTC
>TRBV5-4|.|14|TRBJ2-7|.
CASSSGLWAYEQYF
TGTGCCAGCAGCTCTGGTTTATGGGCCTACGAGCAGTACTTC
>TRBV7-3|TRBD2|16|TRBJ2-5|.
CASSPYLAGGPETQYF
TGTGCCAGCAGCCCGTATCTAGCGGGAGGGCCGGAGACCCAGTACTTC
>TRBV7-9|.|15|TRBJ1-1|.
CASSLQTGVNTEAFF
TGTGCCAGCAGTCTTCAGACTGGGGTGAACACTGAAGCTTTCTTT
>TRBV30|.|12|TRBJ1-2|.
CAFVDRRDGYTF
TGTGCCTTCGTCGACAGGAGAGATGGCTACACCTTC
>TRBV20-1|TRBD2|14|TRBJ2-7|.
CSARTSGASYEQYF
TGCAGTGCGAGGACTAGCGGGGCCTCCTACGAGCAGTACTTC
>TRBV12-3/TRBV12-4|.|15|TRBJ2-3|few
CASAKIGAITDTQYF
TGTGCCAGCGCCAAAATCGGAGCGATCACAGATACGCAGTATTTT
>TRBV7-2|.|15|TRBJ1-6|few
CASSLVLSYNSPLHF
TGTGCCAGCAGCTTAGTTCTCTCCTATAATTCACCCCTCCACTTT
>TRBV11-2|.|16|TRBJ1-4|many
CASSSVLSGLSEKLFF
TGTGCCAGCAGCTCCGTTTTATCGGGGCTGAGCGAAAAACTGTTTTTT
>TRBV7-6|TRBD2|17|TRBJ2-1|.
CASSPWSPTSVDNEQFF
TGTGCCAGCAGCCCCTGGAGCCCGACTAGCGTGGACAATGAGCAGTTCTTC
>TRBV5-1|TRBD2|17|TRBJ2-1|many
CASSYSGTSGVYNEQFF
TGCGCCAGCAGCTACTCCGGGACTAGCGGGGTATACAATGAGCAGTTCTTC
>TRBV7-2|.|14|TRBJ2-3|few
CASSQEGHTDTQYF
TGTGCCAGCAGCCAAGAGGGACACACAGATACGCAGTATTTT
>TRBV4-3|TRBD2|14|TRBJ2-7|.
CASSQRETRYEQYF
TGCGCCAGCAGCCAGCGGGAGACCCGATACGAGCAGTACTTC
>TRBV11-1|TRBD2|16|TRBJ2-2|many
CASSRSWGGNTGELFF
TGTGCCAGCAGCCGCAGTTGGGGGGGAAACACCGGGGAGCTGTTTTTT
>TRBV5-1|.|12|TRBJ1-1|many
CASRDGNTEAFF
TGCGCCAGTCGGGACGGGAACACTGAAGCTTTCTTT
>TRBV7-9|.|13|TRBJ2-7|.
CASSLVGYYEQYF
TGTGCCAGCAGCTTGGTAGGGTACTACGAGCAGTACTTC
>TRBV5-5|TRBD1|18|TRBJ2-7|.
CASSKLPEETGGMYEQYF
TGTGCCAGCAGCAAACTACCCGAGGAGACAGGGGGCATGTACGAGCAGTACTTC
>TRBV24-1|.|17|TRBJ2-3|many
CATSDSRTRPVADTQYF
TGTGCCACCAGTGATTCCCGGACCAGGCCAGTGGCAGATACGCAGTATTTT
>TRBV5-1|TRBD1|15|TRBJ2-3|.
CASSPDRGITDTQYF
TGCGCCAGCAGCCCGGACAGGGGGATCACAGATACGCAGTATTTT
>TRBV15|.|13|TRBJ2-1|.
CATSRASQNEQFF
TGTGCCACCAGCAGAGCCTCTCAAAATGAGCAGTTCTTC
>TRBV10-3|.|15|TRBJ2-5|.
CAISGPGAPGETQYF
TGTGCCATCAGTGGTCCAGGGGCCCCAGGGGAGACCCAGTACTTC
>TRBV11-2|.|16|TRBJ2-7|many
CASSPTDRGGSYEQYF
TGTGCCAGCAGCCCCACAGACAGGGGCGGGAGTTACGAGCAGTACTTC
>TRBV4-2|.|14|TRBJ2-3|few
CASSQDVGGDTQYF
TGTGCCAGCAGCCAAGATGTGGGGGGAGATACGCAGTATTTT
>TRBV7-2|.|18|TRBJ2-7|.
CASSLRAGGVAFSYEQYF
TGTGCCAGCAGCTTAAGGGCAGGGGGGGTGGCATTCTCCTACGAGCAGTACTTC
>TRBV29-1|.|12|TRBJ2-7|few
CSVELAPYEQYF
TGCAGCGTTGAACTAGCCCCGTACGAGCAGTACTTC
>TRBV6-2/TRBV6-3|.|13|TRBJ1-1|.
CASSYGRRTEAFF
TGTGCCAGCAGTTACGGGCGGCGCACTGAAGCTTTCTTT
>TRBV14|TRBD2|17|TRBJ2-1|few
CASSQQSAGGPHNEQFF
TGTGCCAGCAGCCAACAGTCAGCGGGAGGGCCCCACAATGAGCAGTTCTTC
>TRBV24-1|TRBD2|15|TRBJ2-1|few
CATSVAGGGYNEQFF
TGTGCCACCAGTGTTGCGGGAGGGGGCTACAATGAGCAGTTCTTC
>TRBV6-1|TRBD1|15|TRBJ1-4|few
CASSFGLQGNEKLFF
TGTGCCAGCAGTTTTGGATTACAGGGGAATGAAAAACTGTTTTTT
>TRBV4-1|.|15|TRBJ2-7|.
CASSQESGPTYEQYF
TGCGCCAGCAGCCAAGAGAGCGGGCCTACCTACGAGCAGTACTTC
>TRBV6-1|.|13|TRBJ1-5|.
CASSELGHQPQHF
TGTGCCAGCAGTGAACTGGGGCATCAGCCCCAGCATTTT